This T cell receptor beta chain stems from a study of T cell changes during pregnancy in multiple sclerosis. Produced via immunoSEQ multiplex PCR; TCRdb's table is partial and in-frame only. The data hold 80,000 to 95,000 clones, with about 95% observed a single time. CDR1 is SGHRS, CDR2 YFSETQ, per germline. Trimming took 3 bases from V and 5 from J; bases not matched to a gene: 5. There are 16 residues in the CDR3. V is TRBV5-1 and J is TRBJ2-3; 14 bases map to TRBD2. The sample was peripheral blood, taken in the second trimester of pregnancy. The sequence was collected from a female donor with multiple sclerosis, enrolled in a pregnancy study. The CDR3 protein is CASSSGLAGAGDTQYF. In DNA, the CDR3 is TGCGCCAGCAGCTCGGGACTAGCGGGAGCGGGAGATACGCAGTATTTT.